These T cell receptor beta chains were read from a single sample in a study of a mutant IDH1 vaccine in newly diagnosed glioma. Their recognized antigens are unknown. The assay was immunoSEQ multiplex PCR, and TCRdb's table has in-frame clones only and misses some. The profile shows tens of thousands of clones, 65% to 85% of them singletons. This specimen consisted of PBMCs, obtained from a glioma patient whose treatment included an IDH1 peptide vaccine. These TCRs come from a man aged 35-49 years with glioma. The CDR3 runs from the conserved cysteine through the conserved F or W. D genes are given only for firm matches. Size is omitted from some rows. Given values are once, few, many or a class for expanded clones.

NA	TRBV27	NA	TRBJ1-1	CASTPGLHSAEAFF	TGTGCCAGCACCCCGGGACTCCATTCCGCTGAAGCTTTCTTT
TRBD1	TRBV6-4	NA	TRBJ1-3	CASSDSLDRERNTIYF	TGTGCCAGCAGTGACTCCCTGGACAGGGAACGAAACACCATATATTTT
TRBD1	TRBV9	NA	TRBJ2-5	CASSADRGRETQYF	TGTGCCAGCAGCGCGGACAGGGGTCGGGAGACCCAGTACTTC
NA	TRBV23-1	NA	TRBJ2-6	CASSQSAGQAGANVLTF	TGCGCCAGCAGTCAATCGGCGGGACAAGCTGGGGCCAACGTCCTGACTTTC
NA	TRBV19	once	TRBJ2-6	CASRIQAIGANVLTF	TGTGCCAGTAGGATACAGGCTATTGGGGCCAACGTCCTGACTTTC
NA	TRBV7-3	NA	TRBJ1-2	CATGGRDYGYTF	TGTGCCACCGGGGGCAGGGACTATGGCTACACCTTC
TRBD1	TRBV2	NA	TRBJ1-5	CASRLGTGHGSAQHF	TGTGCCAGCAGACTCGGGACAGGACATGGATCAGCCCAGCATTTT
NA	TRBV9	NA	TRBJ1-1	CASSVGTAQNTEAFF	TGTGCCAGCAGCGTAGGGACGGCTCAGAACACTGAAGCTTTCTTT
TRBD2	TRBV27	NA	TRBJ2-7	CASSRTSGTSYEQYF	TGTGCCAGCAGTCGGACTAGCGGGACCTCCTACGAGCAGTACTTC
TRBD2	TRBV7-9	NA	TRBJ2-5	CASSSQTSGREVTQYF	TGTGCCAGCAGCTCCCAGACTAGCGGGAGGGAGGTGACCCAGTACTTC
TRBD1	TRBV7-2	NA	TRBJ2-7	CASSLPRAGGNEQYF	TGTGCCAGCAGTCTACCTAGGGCAGGGGGAAACGAGCAGTACTTC
NA	TRBV6-1	NA	TRBJ2-7	CATRPPSPGYEQYF	TGTGCCACCCGGCCCCCTTCGCCTGGGTACGAGCAGTACTTC
TRBD1	TRBV5-1	NA	TRBJ2-1	CASSFPQGANNEQFF	TGCGCCAGCAGCTTCCCACAGGGGGCGAATAATGAGCAGTTCTTC
TRBD1	TRBV19	NA	TRBJ2-7	CASSRTGGREQYF	TGTGCCAGTAGTAGAACAGGGGGAAGGGAGCAGTACTTC
NA	TRBV2	NA	TRBJ1-1	CASSEGEAFF	TGTGCCAGCAGTGAAGGCGAAGCTTTCTTT
TRBD1	TRBV18	NA	TRBJ2-2	CASSPQGASGELFF	TGTGCCAGCTCACCACAGGGGGCTTCCGGGGAGCTGTTTTTT
TRBD1	TRBV7-8	NA	TRBJ1-1	CASSSSYRDRVGPGKTEAFF	TGTGCCAGCAGCTCTTCTTACCGGGACAGGGTAGGTCCAGGGAAGACTGAAGCTTTCTTT
NA	TRBV7-8	NA	TRBJ1-1	CASSSRGTANTEAFF	TGTGCCAGCAGCTCCCGAGGGACGGCGAACACTGAAGCTTTCTTT
NA	TRBV7-6	once	TRBJ1-1	CASSLQGLGTEAFF	TGTGCCAGCAGCTTACAGGGTTTGGGCACTGAAGCTTTCTTT
TRBD2	TRBV12-5	NA	TRBJ2-1	CASGLPIKSGTKQFF	TGTGCTAGTGGTTTGCCAATAAAGTCCGGGACTAAGCAGTTCTTC
NA	TRBV6-5	NA	TRBJ1-1	CASSYSPGFGNTEAFF	TGTGCCAGCAGTTACTCCCCAGGGTTTGGGAACACTGAAGCTTTCTTT
NA	TRBV7-2	NA	TRBJ1-4	CASSLGGGANEKLFF	TGTGCCAGCAGCTTAGGAGGGGGAGCTAATGAAAAACTGTTTTTT
TRBD1	TRBV18	NA	TRBJ1-1	CASSQAGQGNTEAFF	TGTGCCAGCTCACAAGCAGGACAGGGGAACACTGAAGCTTTCTTT
TRBD1	TRBV2	NA	TRBJ2-7	CASNQDRGIYEQYF	TGTGCCAGCAACCAAGACAGGGGGATCTACGAGCAGTACTTC
NA	TRBV7-2	NA	TRBJ2-2	CASSSHWNTGELFF	TGTGCCAGCAGCTCCCACTGGAACACCGGGGAGCTGTTTTTT
NA	TRBV2	NA	TRBJ2-2	CASSVEGLGTGELFF	TGTGCCAGCAGTGTGGAGGGGTTGGGGACCGGGGAGCTGTTTTTT
TRBD1	TRBV6-1	NA	TRBJ1-1	CASRRTGVTEAFF	TGTGCCAGCAGGAGGACAGGGGTCACTGAAGCTTTCTTT
TRBD1	TRBV7-2	NA	TRBJ1-1	CASRLNLGQGYLAFF	TGTGCCAGCAGGCTCAACCTGGGACAGGGGTATTTAGCTTTCTTT
NA	TRBV7-2	NA	TRBJ1-2	CASSLNGLPTGGYTF	TGTGCCAGCAGCTTAAATGGTTTACCGACAGGCGGCTACACCTTC
NA	TRBV4-3	few	TRBJ2-5	CASSLELRETQYF	TGCGCCAGCAGCCTGGAGTTACGGGAGACCCAGTACTTC
TRBD1	TRBV5-6	NA	TRBJ2-5	CASSWDRGSGETQYF	TGTGCCAGCAGCTGGGACAGGGGAAGTGGGGAGACCCAGTACTTC
NA	TRBV7-6	NA	TRBJ2-1	CASTPRDGGYNEQFF	TGTGCCAGCACCCCACGGGACGGGGGCTACAATGAGCAGTTCTTC